The present TCR beta chain was sequenced within a study of blood T cell repertoires in COVID-19. Study-level information: COVID-19 samples from acute and convalescent phases originated in the United States, Italy and Spain. Nucleic acid was either cDNA or gDNA, and it came from T cells, B-cell-depleted T cells, or PBMCs.

Losses at the gene ends were 1 base for V and 4 bases for J; bases not matched to a gene: 12. In germline, CDR1 is MGHRA, CDR2 YSYEKL. The CDR3 runs 18 residues. Original data processing: How many nucleated cells were present was estimated from reference gene primer amplification. Sequenced by immunoSEQ multiplex PCR; TCRdb stores in-frame clones only, minus some. The V and J calls and clone size were taken over from that table, and D and trimming were inferred from the DNA. The data contain under 350,000 clones, 89% of them seen just once; the ten biggest clones take up less than 2%. The chain employs TRBV4-1 and TRBJ2-3; 9 bases map to TRBD2. Sample: PBMCs or T cells enriched from blood (not recorded which). This clonotype was obtained from a woman between 35 and 50 years old who had recovered from COVID-19. CDR3 DNA: TGCGCCAGCAGCCAAGTGGGGGGCGGGAGGGCCACTGCAGATACGCAGTATTTT. Translating gives CASSQVGGGRATADTQYF.